This T cell receptor beta chain was recorded in a study of PD-L1 blockade in urothelial cancer. Turning to the study itself: Atezolizumab, begun by patients in about 2014, was given at 1,200 mg intravenously every 3 weeks. Overall study findings and caveats: Improved survival was predicted by pretreatment blood TCR clonality below the median.

Per the germline V gene, CDR1 is SGHAT and CDR2 is FQNNGV. The CDR3 is made up of 16 amino acids. The V and J ends lost 4 bases and 5 bases, in that order; junction bases with no gene match: 9. To note about this clone: Antigen unknown.

Clones were sequenced by immunoSEQ multiplex PCR, and TCRdb holds only the in-frame ones, with some missing. Of 40,000 to 45,000 clones listed, about 89% are singletons. Sample time point: peripheral blood 6 weeks after treatment start. The source was PBMCs, collected around atezolizumab (anti-PD-L1) treatment. This chain uses TRBV11-2 with TRBJ2-1; 9 bases are a match to TRBD2. This sequence was found in an older man with urothelial cancer. The CDR3 DNA is TGTGCCAGCAGCTCTTGGGAGGCGGGAGGGCACAATGAGCAGTTCTTC. Protein: CASSSWEAGGHNEQFF.